This is a list of T cell receptor beta chains from one sample in a study of T cell changes during pregnancy in multiple sclerosis. Assay: immunoSEQ multiplex PCR; the TCRdb copy retains only in-frame clones and omits some. The table includes tens of thousands of clones, more than 80% detected once. The sample was CD4+ T cells from peripheral blood mononuclear cells, taken in the first trimester of pregnancy. The receptors were gathered from a female donor with multiple sclerosis, enrolled in a pregnancy study. CDR3s include the opening cysteine and the closing phenylalanine or tryptophan. Each record gives: clone size, V gene, J gene, D gene, CDR3 DNA, CDR3 protein. A D gene is named only where the DNA matches it firmly. Rows may omit the clone size; those that give it use once, few, many or a size class.

clone size: -; V gene: TRBV5-1; J gene: TRBJ1-4; D gene: -; CDR3 DNA: TGCGCCAGCAGCTTAGGAGGGAGTAGTGAAAAACTGTTTTTT; CDR3 protein: CASSLGGSSEKLFF
clone size: -; V gene: TRBV30; J gene: TRBJ1-2; D gene: -; CDR3 DNA: TGTGCCTGGAGAACCCACAGGGCACTTTCCTATGGCTACACCTTC; CDR3 protein: CAWRTHRALSYGYTF
clone size: -; V gene: TRBV28; J gene: TRBJ2-1; D gene: TRBD2; CDR3 DNA: TGTGCCAGCAGTTTGTGGGAAGCGGGAGTAGGCAATGAGCAGTTCTTC; CDR3 protein: CASSLWEAGVGNEQFF
clone size: -; V gene: TRBV28; J gene: TRBJ1-5; D gene: -; CDR3 DNA: TGTGCCAGCAGTTCGCGTCCAGGGGCCGTTTCTCGCAATCAGCCCCAGCATTTT; CDR3 protein: CASSSRPGAVSRNQPQHF
clone size: -; V gene: TRBV15; J gene: TRBJ2-7; D gene: TRBD1; CDR3 DNA: TGTGCCACCAGCAGAGATCTAGGGACAGGGGGATTAAACGAGCAGTACTTC; CDR3 protein: CATSRDLGTGGLNEQYF
clone size: -; V gene: TRBV2; J gene: TRBJ1-5; D gene: -; CDR3 DNA: TGTGCCAGCAGTGGCCGAGGGAGTAGCAATCAGCCCCAGCATTTT; CDR3 protein: CASSGRGSSNQPQHF
clone size: once; V gene: TRBV7-2; J gene: TRBJ2-1; D gene: -; CDR3 DNA: TGTGCCAGCAGCTTACCCGGGTTAAATGAGCAGTTCTTC; CDR3 protein: CASSLPGLNEQFF
clone size: -; V gene: TRBV6-1; J gene: TRBJ1-5; D gene: -; CDR3 DNA: TGTGCCAGCAGTGATTTAAAGCAGGTTCAGCCCCAGCATTTT; CDR3 protein: CASSDLKQVQPQHF
clone size: -; V gene: TRBV19; J gene: TRBJ1-2; D gene: TRBD1; CDR3 DNA: TGTGCCAGTAGTCCTCGGGACAGGGGTAACTATGGCTACACCTTC; CDR3 protein: CASSPRDRGNYGYTF
clone size: few; V gene: TRBV10-2; J gene: TRBJ2-5; D gene: TRBD1; CDR3 DNA: TGCGCCAGCAGTGATCCGGGACAGGGCCTGGAGACCCAGTACTTC; CDR3 protein: CASSDPGQGLETQYF
clone size: -; V gene: TRBV5-4; J gene: TRBJ1-2; D gene: TRBD1; CDR3 DNA: TGTGCCAGCAGCGGCAGGGGGAACTATGGCTACACCTTC; CDR3 protein: CASSGRGNYGYTF
clone size: -; V gene: TRBV4-1; J gene: TRBJ2-3; D gene: TRBD2; CDR3 DNA: TGCGCCAGCAGCCAAGATCCTCCCACTAGCGGGGGGGGGAAATCTAGCACAGATACGCAGTATTTT; CDR3 protein: CASSQDPPTSGGGKSSTDTQYF
clone size: -; V gene: TRBV7-2; J gene: TRBJ1-3; D gene: TRBD1; CDR3 DNA: TGTGCCAGCAGCGGTGACAGGGGGGGAAACACCATATATTTT; CDR3 protein: CASSGDRGGNTIYF
clone size: -; V gene: TRBV7-6; J gene: TRBJ1-4; D gene: -; CDR3 DNA: TGTGCCAGCAGCTTTGGACAAGTTACTAATGAAAAACTGTTTTTT; CDR3 protein: CASSFGQVTNEKLFF
clone size: -; V gene: TRBV5-1; J gene: TRBJ2-1; D gene: -; CDR3 DNA: TGCGCCAGCAGCTTGGGGGCAGGGTCTTACAATGAGCAGTTCTTC; CDR3 protein: CASSLGAGSYNEQFF
clone size: -; V gene: TRBV10-3; J gene: TRBJ1-5; D gene: TRBD1; CDR3 DNA: TGTGCCATCAGTGAGTCGTCAGGGGGTGGGGGTCAGCCCCAGCATTTT; CDR3 protein: CAISESSGGGGQPQHF
clone size: -; V gene: TRBV5-4; J gene: TRBJ2-1; D gene: TRBD2; CDR3 DNA: TGTGCCAGCAGCTCTAGCGGGACGCGCGGTGAGCAGTTCTTC; CDR3 protein: CASSSSGTRGEQFF
clone size: -; V gene: TRBV6-5; J gene: TRBJ1-1; D gene: -; CDR3 DNA: TGTGCCAGCAGTTACGACAGGAAGAACACTGAAGCTTTCTTT; CDR3 protein: CASSYDRKNTEAFF
clone size: -; V gene: TRBV4-1; J gene: TRBJ2-2; D gene: TRBD2; CDR3 DNA: TGCGCCAGCAGCCAAGCTGGACTGAGGACTAGCGGGAGGACGAACACCGGGGAGCTGTTTTTT; CDR3 protein: CASSQAGLRTSGRTNTGELFF
clone size: -; V gene: TRBV28; J gene: TRBJ1-2; D gene: TRBD1; CDR3 DNA: TGTGCCACCGTGACAGGGGGGACGGGCTACACCTTC; CDR3 protein: CATVTGGTGYTF
clone size: -; V gene: TRBV5-4; J gene: TRBJ2-1; D gene: -; CDR3 DNA: TGTGCCAGCAGTAACGGCGGAAGCTCCTACAATGAGCAGTTCTTC; CDR3 protein: CASSNGGSSYNEQFF
clone size: -; V gene: TRBV25-1; J gene: TRBJ2-2; D gene: -; CDR3 DNA: TGTGCCAGCACTTCACAGGCGAACACCGGGGAGCTGTTTTTT; CDR3 protein: CASTSQANTGELFF
clone size: -; V gene: TRBV27; J gene: TRBJ1-5; D gene: TRBD1; CDR3 DNA: TGTGCCAGCAGTTTGGACAGGGGGAATCAGCCCCAGCATTTT; CDR3 protein: CASSLDRGNQPQHF